This record covers a single T cell receptor (beta chain). Its antigen remains undetermined. It has no much larger one-base neighbor in the sample; base qualities were not kept. Compared with germline, V lacks 5 bases and J lacks 3 bases; bases without a gene match: 6. Sequences WNHNN (CDR1) and SYGVQD (CDR2) are obtained from the germline V gene (reference sequence). The CDR3, cysteine through phenylalanine, is 14 amino acids long. The retained sequence is limited to the CDR3, 42 bases, with the frame set at the first base. This specimen comes from a study of blood T cell repertoires in COVID-19 (dated by TCRdb to 2018 to 2021). Context from the whole study: Collaborator samples came from the United States, Italy and Spain and covered acute and convalescent phases of COVID-19. The prospective study material was composed of cDNA or gDNA derived from T cells, B-cell-depleted T cells, or PBMCs. Subjects who had been exposed to COVID-19, were actively infected with it, or had recovered from it provided the deeply sampled blood TCRbeta repertoires that made up the dataset. The repertoires were released in a freely available public database meant as a resource for research on the immune response to SARS-CoV-2. The samples were drawn from two sources: the first 160 participants of the ongoing ImmuneRACE study, and 950 to 1,500 subjects contributed by 6 global collaborators. A de-identified subject ID, COVID-19 status, age in years and sex were almost always included in the sample metadata. Where available, HLA class I and class II types were taken from metadata supplied by the sample provider and were not determined by assay-based typing.

Findings and caveats that apply to the study as a whole: The quantity of clinical and demographic metadata differed by source and by participant and was supplied without curation.

TCRbeta CDR3 regions were amplified from genomic DNA by means of the immunoSEQ Assay, a bias-controlled multiplex PCR. The original pipeline was this. The number of nucleated cells in each sample was estimated from the amplification of reference gene primers within the assay. Sequence reads were collapsed and filtered to measure the absolute abundance of every unique TCRbeta CDR3 rearrangement. Productive Simpson clonality was computed per sample as the square root of Simpson's diversity index over productive rearrangements. Drawn from immuneACCESS, this table holds only the in-frame rearrangements with V and J called that TCRdb kept. Clones are partly lost; checked studies trace under half to an unresolved V gene and leave the rest unexplained. V and J calls and clone size are given by that table; D and trimming were obtained from the DNA. The sample yields 200,000 to 250,000 clones; over 60% were counted once. The ten largest make up about 7% of the sample.

Collaborating institutions collected whole blood in K2EDTA tubes following their own protocols. Collaborator samples were shipped for TCRbeta analysis as frozen whole blood, isolated PBMCs, or DNA extracted from either sample type. The sequenced sample was peripheral blood. In this chain, TRBV10-1 is recombined with TRBJ1-2, with 7 bases matching TRBD1. This TCR came from a woman in her 70s with acute or convalescent COVID-19. CDR3 loop: CASSPGQDHYGYTF. The DNA sequence follows: TGCGCCAGCAGTCCCGGACAGGACCACTATGGCTACACCTTC.